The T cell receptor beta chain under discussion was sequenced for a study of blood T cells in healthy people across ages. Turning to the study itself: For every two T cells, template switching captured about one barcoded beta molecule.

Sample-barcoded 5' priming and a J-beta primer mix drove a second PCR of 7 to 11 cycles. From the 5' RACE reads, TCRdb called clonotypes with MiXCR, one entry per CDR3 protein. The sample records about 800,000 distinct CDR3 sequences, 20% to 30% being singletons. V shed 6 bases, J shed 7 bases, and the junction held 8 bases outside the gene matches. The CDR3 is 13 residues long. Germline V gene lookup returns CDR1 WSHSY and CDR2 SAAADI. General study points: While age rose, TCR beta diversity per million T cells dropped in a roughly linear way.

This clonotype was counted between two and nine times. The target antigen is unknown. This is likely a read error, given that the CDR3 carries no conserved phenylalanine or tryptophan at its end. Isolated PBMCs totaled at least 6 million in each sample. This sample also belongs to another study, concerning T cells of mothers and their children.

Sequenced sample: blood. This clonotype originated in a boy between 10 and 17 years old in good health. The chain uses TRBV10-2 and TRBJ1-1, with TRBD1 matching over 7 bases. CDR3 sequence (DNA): TGCGCCAGCAGAGTACAGGGGTGGGGTGAAGCTTTCCTT. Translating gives CASRVQGWGEAFL.